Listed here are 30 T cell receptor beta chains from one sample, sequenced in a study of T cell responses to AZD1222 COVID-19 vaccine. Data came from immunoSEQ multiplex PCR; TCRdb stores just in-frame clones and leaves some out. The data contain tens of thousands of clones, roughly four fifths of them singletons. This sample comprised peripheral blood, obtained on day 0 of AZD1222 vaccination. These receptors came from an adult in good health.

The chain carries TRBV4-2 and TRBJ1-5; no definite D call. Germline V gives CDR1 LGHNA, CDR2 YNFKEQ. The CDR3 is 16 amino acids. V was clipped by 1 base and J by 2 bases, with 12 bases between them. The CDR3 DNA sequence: TGTGCCAGCAGCCAAGCCGATCCTACGGGCAATCAGCCCCAGCATTTT. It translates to CASSQADPTGNQPQHF.

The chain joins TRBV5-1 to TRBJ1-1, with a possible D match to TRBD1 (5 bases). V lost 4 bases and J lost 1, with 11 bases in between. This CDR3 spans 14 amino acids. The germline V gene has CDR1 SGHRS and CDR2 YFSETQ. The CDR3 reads CASSGPGGNTEAFF. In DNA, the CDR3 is TGCGCCAGCAGCGGCCCCGGGGGGAACACTGAAGCTTTCTTT.

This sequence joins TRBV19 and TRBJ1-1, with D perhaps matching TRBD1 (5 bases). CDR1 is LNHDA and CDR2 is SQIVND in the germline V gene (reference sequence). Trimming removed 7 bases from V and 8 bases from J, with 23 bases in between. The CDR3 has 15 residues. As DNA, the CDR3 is TGTGCCAGTACCTCTCGGTCTCGGGCAAAGGGGGAAGCTTTCTTT. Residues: CASTSRSRAKGEAFF.

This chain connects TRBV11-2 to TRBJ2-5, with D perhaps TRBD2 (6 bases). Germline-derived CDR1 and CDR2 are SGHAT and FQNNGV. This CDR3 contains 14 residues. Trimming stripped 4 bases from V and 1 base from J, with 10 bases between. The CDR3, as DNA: TGTGCCAGCAGCTCCCTGGGGGGCCAAGAGACCCAGTACTTC. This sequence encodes CASSSLGGQETQYF.

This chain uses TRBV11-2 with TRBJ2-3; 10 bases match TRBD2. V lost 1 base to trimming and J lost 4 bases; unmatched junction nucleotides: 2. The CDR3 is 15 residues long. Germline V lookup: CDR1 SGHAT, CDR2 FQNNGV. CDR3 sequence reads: CASSLVAGGPDTQYF. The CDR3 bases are TGTGCCAGCAGCTTAGTAGCGGGGGGCCCAGATACGCAGTATTTT.

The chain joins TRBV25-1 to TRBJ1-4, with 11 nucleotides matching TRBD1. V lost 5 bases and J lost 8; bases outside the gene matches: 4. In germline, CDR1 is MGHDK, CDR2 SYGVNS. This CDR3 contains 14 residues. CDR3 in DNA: TGTGCCAGCAGTCCGGGACAGGGGGTAGAAAAACTGTTTTTT. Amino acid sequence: CASSPGQGVEKLFF. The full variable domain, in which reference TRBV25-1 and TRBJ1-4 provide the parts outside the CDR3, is EADIYQTPRYLVIGTGKKITLECSQTMGHDKMYWYQQDPGMELHLIHYSYGVNSTEKGDLSSESTVSRIRTEHFPLTLESARPSHTSQYLCASSPGQGVEKLFFGSGTQLSVL.

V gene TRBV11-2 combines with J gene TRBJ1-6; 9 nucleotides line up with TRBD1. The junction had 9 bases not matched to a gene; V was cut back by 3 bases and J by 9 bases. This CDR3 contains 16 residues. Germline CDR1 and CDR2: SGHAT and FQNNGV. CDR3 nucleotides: TGTGCCAGCAGCTTGGGCTCAGGGACAGGGCGTTCACCCCTCCACTTT. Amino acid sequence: CASSLGSGTGRSPLHF.

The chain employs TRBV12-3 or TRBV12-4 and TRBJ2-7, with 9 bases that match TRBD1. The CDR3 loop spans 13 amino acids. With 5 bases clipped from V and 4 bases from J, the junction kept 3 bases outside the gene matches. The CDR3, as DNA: TGTGCCAGCAGTATGACAGGGGGATACGAGCAGTACTTC. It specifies CASSMTGGYEQYF.

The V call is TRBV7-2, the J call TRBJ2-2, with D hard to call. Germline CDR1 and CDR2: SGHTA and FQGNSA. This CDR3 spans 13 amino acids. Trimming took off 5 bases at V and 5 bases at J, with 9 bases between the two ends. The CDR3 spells CASSPPVTGELFF. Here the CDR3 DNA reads TGTGCCAGCAGCCCCCCCGTTACCGGGGAGCTGTTTTTT.

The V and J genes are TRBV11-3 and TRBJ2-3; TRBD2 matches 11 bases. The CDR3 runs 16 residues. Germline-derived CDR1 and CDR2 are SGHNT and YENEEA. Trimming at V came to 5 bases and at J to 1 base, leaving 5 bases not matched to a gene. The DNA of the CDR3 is TGTGCCAGCAGCCCAGGGACTAGCGGACGCACAGATACGCAGTATTTT. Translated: CASSPGTSGRTDTQYF. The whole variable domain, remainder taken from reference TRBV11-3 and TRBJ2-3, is EAGVVQSPRYKIIEKKQPVAFWCNPISGHNTLYWYLQNLGQGPELLIRYENEEAVDDSQLPKDRFSAERLKGVDSTLKIQPAELGDSAVYLCASSPGTSGRTDTQYFGPGTRLTVL.

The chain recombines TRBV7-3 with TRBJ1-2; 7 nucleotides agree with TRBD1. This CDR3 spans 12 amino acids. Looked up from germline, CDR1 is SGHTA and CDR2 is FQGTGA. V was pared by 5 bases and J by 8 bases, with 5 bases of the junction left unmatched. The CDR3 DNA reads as TGTGCCAGCAGCCCCACAGGGGAAGGCTACACCTTC. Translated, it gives CASSPTGEGYTF.

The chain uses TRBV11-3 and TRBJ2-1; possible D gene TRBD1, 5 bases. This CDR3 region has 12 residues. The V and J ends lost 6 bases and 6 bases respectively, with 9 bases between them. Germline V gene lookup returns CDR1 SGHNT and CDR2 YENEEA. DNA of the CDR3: TGTGCCAGCAGGGGGCTATTCAATGAGCAGTTCTTC. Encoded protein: CASRGLFNEQFF.

CDR3 region: CAWSSGAGTRGTEAFF. The DNA for the CDR3 is TGTGCCTGGAGTAGTGGGGCGGGTACAAGGGGCACTGAAGCTTTCTTT. V usage is TRBV30 and J usage is TRBJ1-1; D possibly corresponds to TRBD1 (5 bases). CDR3 length: 16 residues. Looked up from germline, CDR1 is GTSNPN and CDR2 is SVGIG (reference sequence). Trimming stripped 2 bases from V and 4 bases from J, with 20 bases between.

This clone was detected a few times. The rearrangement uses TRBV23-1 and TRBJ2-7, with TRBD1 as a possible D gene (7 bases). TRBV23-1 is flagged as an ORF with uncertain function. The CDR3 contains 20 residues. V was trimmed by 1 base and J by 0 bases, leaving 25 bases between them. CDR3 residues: CASSQWYQGRTGLSSYEQYF. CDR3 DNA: TGCGCCAGCAGTCAATGGTATCAAGGGAGGACAGGTCTAAGCTCCTACGAGCAGTACTTC.

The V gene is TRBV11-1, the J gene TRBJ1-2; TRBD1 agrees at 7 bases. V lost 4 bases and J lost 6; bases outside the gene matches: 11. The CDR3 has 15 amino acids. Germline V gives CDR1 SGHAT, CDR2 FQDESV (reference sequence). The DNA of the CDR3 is TGTGCCAGCAGCTGGACGACAGGGTCCGGGGATGGCTACACCTTC. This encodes CASSWTTGSGDGYTF.

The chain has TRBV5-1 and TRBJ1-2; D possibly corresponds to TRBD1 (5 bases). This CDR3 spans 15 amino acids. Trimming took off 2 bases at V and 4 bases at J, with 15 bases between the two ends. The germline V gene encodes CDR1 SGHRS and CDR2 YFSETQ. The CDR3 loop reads CASSLGPDSTYGYTF. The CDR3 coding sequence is TGCGCCAGCAGCTTAGGGCCCGACAGTACCTATGGCTACACCTTC.

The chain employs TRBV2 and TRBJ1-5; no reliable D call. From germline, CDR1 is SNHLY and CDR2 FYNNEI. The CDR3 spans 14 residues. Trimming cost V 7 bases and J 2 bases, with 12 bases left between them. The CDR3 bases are TGTGCCAGCACAATTTCCGGTGGCAATCAGCCCCAGCATTTT. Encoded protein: CASTISGGNQPQHF.

Here the CDR3 reads CAISESSGGFNSPLHF. The CDR3 DNA sequence: TGTGCCATCAGTGAGTCCTCGGGGGGATTTAATTCACCCCTCCACTTT. J is TRBJ1-6 and V is TRBV10-3; D is perhaps TRBD1 (5 bases). The V and J ends lost 0 bases and 6 bases respectively, with 12 bases between them. The germline V gene encodes CDR1 ENHRY and CDR2 SYGVKD. This CDR3 is built from 16 residues.

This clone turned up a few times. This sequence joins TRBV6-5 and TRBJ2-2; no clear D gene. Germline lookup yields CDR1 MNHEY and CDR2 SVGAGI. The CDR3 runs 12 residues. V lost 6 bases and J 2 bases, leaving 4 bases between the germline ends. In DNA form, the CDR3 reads TGTGCCAGCAGGGATAACACCGGGGAGCTGTTTTTT. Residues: CASRDNTGELFF.

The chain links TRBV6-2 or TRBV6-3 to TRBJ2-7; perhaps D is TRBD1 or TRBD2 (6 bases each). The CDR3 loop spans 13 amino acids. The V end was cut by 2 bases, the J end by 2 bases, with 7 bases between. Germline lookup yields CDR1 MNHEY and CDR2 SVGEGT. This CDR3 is CASSYGGPYEQYF. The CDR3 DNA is TGTGCCAGCAGTTACGGGGGGCCCTACGAGCAGTACTTC.

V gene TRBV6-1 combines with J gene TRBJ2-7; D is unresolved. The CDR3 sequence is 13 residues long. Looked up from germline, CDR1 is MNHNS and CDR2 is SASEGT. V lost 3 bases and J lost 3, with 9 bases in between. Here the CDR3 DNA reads TGTGCCAGCAGTGAGGGCAGAAACTACGAGCAGTACTTC. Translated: CASSEGRNYEQYF.

CDR3: CASSDTGANYGYTF. In DNA, the CDR3 is TGTGCCAGCAGTGACACCGGGGCCAACTATGGCTACACCTTC. This chain connects TRBV6-1 to TRBJ1-2, with D possibly matching TRBD1 (5 bases). The V end was cut by 3 bases, the J end by 2 bases, with 10 bases between. CDR1 MNHNS and CDR2 SASEGT come from the germline V gene. This CDR3 spans 14 amino acids.

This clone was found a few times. CDR3: CASSFNRFSYEQYF. The CDR3 nucleotides are TGTGCCAGCAGCTTTAATAGGTTCTCCTACGAGCAGTACTTC. The V gene is TRBV7-2, the J gene TRBJ2-7; D ambiguous. This CDR3 has 14 amino acids. With 3 bases removed from V and 0 bases from J, the gap between germline ends came to 9 bases. The V gene's germline CDR1 is SGHTA and CDR2 FQGNSA.

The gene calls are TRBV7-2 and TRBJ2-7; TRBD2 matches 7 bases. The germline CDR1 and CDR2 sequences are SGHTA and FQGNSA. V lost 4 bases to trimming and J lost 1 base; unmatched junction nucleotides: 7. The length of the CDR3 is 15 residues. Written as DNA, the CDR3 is TGTGCCAGCAGCTGGGGGAGGGATTTTTCCTACGAGCAGTACTTC. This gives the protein CASSWGRDFSYEQYF.

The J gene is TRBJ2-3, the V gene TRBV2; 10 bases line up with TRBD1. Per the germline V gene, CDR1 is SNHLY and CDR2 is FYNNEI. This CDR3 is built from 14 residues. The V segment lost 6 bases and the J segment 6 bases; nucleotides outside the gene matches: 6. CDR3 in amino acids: CASRPGTGVDTQYF. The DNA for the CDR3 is TGTGCCAGCAGGCCCGGGACAGGGGTGGATACGCAGTATTTT. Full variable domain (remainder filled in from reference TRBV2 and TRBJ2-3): EPEVTQTPSHQVTQMGQEVILRCVPISNHLYFYWYRQILGQKVEFLVSFYNNEISEKSEIFDDQFSVERPDGSNFTLKIRSTKLEDSAMYFCASRPGTGVDTQYFGPGTRLTVL.

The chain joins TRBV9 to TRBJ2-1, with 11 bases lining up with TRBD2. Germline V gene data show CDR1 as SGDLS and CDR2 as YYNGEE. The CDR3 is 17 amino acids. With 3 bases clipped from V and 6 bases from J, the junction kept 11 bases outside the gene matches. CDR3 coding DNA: TGTGCCAGCAGCGCCCCGATAGCGGGGGGGCCGGTCAATGAGCAGTTCTTC. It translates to CASSAPIAGGPVNEQFF.

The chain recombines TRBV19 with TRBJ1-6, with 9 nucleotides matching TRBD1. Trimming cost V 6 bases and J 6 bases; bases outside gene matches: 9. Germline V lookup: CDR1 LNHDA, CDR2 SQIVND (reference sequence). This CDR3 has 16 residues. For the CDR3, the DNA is TGTGCCAGTAGCCTCGACAGGGGGGCCTTTAATTCACCCCTCCACTTT. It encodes CASSLDRGAFNSPLHF.

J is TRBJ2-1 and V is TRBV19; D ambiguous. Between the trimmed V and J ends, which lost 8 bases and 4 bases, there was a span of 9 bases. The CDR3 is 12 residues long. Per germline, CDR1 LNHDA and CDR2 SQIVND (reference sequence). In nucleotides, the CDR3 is TGTGCCAGTGGACGTGGGTACAATGAGCAGTTCTTC. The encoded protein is CASGRGYNEQFF.

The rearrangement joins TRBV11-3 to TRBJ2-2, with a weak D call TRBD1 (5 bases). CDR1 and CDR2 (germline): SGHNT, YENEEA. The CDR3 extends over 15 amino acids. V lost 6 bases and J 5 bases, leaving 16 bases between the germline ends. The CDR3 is CASRPGQGRTGELFF. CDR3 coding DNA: TGTGCCAGCAGGCCCGGCCAGGGTAGAACCGGGGAGCTGTTTTTT.

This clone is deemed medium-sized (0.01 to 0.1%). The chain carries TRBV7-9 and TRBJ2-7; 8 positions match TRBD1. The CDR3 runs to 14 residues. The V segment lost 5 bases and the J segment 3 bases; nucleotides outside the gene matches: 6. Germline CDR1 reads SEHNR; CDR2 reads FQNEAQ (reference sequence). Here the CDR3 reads CASSGQGKGYEQYF. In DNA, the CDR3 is TGTGCCAGCAGCGGACAGGGAAAAGGCTACGAGCAGTACTTC.